These 27 T cell receptor beta chains originate from one sample sequenced in a study of T cell repertoires in cytomegalovirus infection (dated by TCRdb to about 2019). The instrument given in TCRdb is Illumina HiSeq 1500. TCRdb handled the public reads itself, with Q25 trimming in fastp and clone calling in MiXCR, and kept productive beta chains. Rows are unified per CDR3 protein, each entry keeping the most common DNA and genes. Recorded for this sample are hundreds of thousands of distinct CDR3 sequences; roughly a tenth of them occurred a single time. Less than 3% of the sample belongs to the ten largest clones. Sequenced sample: PBMCs. The origin of the receptors is a human donor in good health (CMV status not recorded). Some clones in this sample may be carry-over from other donors' samples.

This clonotype has a count of ten or more. The chain uses TRBV7-6 and TRBJ2-7; 7 bases match TRBD2. CDR3 length: 13 amino acids. Germline CDR1 is SGHVS and CDR2 is FNYEAQ. Losses at the gene ends were 4 bases for V and 1 base for J; bases not matched to a gene: 1. This CDR3 is CASSSGGSYEQYF. CDR3 in DNA: TGTGCCAGCAGCTCGGGGGGATCCTACGAGCAGTACTTC.

This clonotype was seen a few times. The chain recombines TRBV6-6 with TRBJ2-5; TRBD2 matches 8 bases. V gave up 2 bases and J gave up 5 bases; unmatched junction bases: 4. CDR1 is MNHNY, CDR2 SVGAGI, per germline (reference sequence). The CDR3 runs 14 residues. The CDR3 spells CASSYGLAGETQYF. CDR3 DNA: TGTGCCAGCAGTTACGGACTAGCTGGCGAGACCCAGTACTTC.

This clonotype was seen many times. V is TRBV29-1 and J is TRBJ1-2; a weak D match, TRBD1 (6 bases). The CDR3 has 13 amino acids. In germline, CDR1 is SQVTM, CDR2 ANQGSEA. V lost 4 bases and J 4 bases, leaving 13 bases between the germline ends. DNA of the CDR3: TGCAGCGTTGGAGGGGGAGAGGGCTATGGCTACACCTTC. As protein: CSVGGGEGYGYTF.

This clonotype was counted many times. This rearrangement joins TRBV19 to TRBJ2-1; the D is unclear. Per the germline V gene, CDR1 is LNHDA and CDR2 is SQIVND (reference sequence). The CDR3 runs 14 residues. V dropped 5 bases and J dropped 8 bases, with 16 bases sitting between them. CDR3 amino acids: CASSLGSRVDEQFF. CDR3 bases: TGTGCCAGTAGTCTAGGATCTCGGGTCGATGAGCAGTTCTTC.

The sample holds a few counts of this clonotype. CDR3 nucleotide sequence: TGCAGTGCAACACAGGGCATGAACACTGAAGCTTTCTTT. It translates to CSATQGMNTEAFF. The V call is TRBV20-1, the J call TRBJ1-1; D perhaps matches TRBD1 (6 bases). V lost 6 bases to trimming and J lost 0 bases, with 11 bases between them. The CDR3 consists of 13 residues. From germline, CDR1 is DFQATT and CDR2 SNEGSKA (reference sequence).

This clonotype came up many times. The rearrangement uses TRBV5-1 and TRBJ2-7, with 12 positions matching TRBD1. Germline values: CDR1 SGHRS, CDR2 YFSETQ. V trimming: 2 bases; J trimming: 2 bases; junction bases outside the gene matches: 5. The CDR3 runs to 16 residues. The CDR3 DNA reads as TGCGCCAGCAGCTTACCGGGACAGGGGGCCCCCTACGAGCAGTACTTC. Protein product: CASSLPGQGAPYEQYF.

CDR3 amino acids: CAISESLASNQPQHF. DNA of the CDR3: TGTGCCATCAGTGAGTCGTTAGCTAGCAATCAGCCCCAGCATTTT. V and J are TRBV10-3 and TRBJ1-5, with D unclear. Per germline, CDR1 ENHRY and CDR2 SYGVKD. The CDR3 extends over 15 amino acids. V was cut by 0 bases and J by 0 bases, with 6 bases left in between.

The rearrangement links TRBV2 to TRBJ2-5; the D is unclear. Germline V gene lookup returns CDR1 SNHLY and CDR2 FYNNEI. V lost 3 bases and J 1 base, leaving 6 bases between the germline ends. The CDR3 length is 13 residues. The CDR3 DNA follows: TGTGCCAGCAGTGAGGAATCCCAAGAGACCCAGTACTTC. Amino acids: CASSEESQETQYF.

This clonotype was seen many times. The chain recombines TRBV7-2 with TRBJ1-6; 7 nucleotides line up with TRBD1. Trimming cost V 3 bases and J 7 bases; bases outside gene matches: 6. The CDR3 loop spans 15 amino acids. Germline CDR1 reads SGHTA; CDR2 reads FQGNSA. The CDR3 sequence is CASSLSQGSNSPLHF. The CDR3 DNA follows: TGTGCCAGCAGCTTGTCACAGGGGTCCAATTCACCCCTCCACTTT.

With respect to this clonotype: A much larger clonotype is one base distant, so this may be a read error. The chain employs TRBV10-3 and TRBJ1-5; tentative D call: TRBD1 (5 bases). The CDR3 length is 14 residues. Looked up from germline, CDR1 is ENHRY and CDR2 is SYGVKD. V was clipped by 8 bases and J by 1 base, with 12 bases between them. The CDR3 DNA sequence: TGTGCCATCTGTGCAGGGTACAGCAATCAGCCCCAGCATTTT. Amino acid sequence: CAICAGYSNQPQHF.

Ten or more counts support this clonotype. The V gene is TRBV6-2 or TRBV6-3, the J gene TRBJ1-1, with a tentative D call TRBD1 (5 bases). V lost 3 bases and J 7 bases, leaving 12 bases between the germline ends. The germline CDR1 and CDR2 sequences are MNHEY and SVGEGT. The CDR3 is 13 amino acids. Here the CDR3 reads CASSYHRGFEAFF. DNA of the CDR3: TGTGCCAGCAGTTATCACCGGGGCTTTGAAGCTTTCTTT.

This clonotype has only a few counts. V and J are TRBV20-1 and TRBJ1-5, with 8 bases aligning to TRBD1. V lost 6 bases to trimming and J lost 6 bases; unmatched junction nucleotides: 13. Germline assignment: CDR1 DFQATT and CDR2 SNEGSKA (reference sequence). The CDR3 runs to 15 residues. Written as DNA, the CDR3 is TGCAGTGCAGAAGAGGACAGGGTTCAAGGTCAGCCCCAGCATTTT. Its protein product is CSAEEDRVQGQPQHF.

The rearrangement links TRBV6-6 to TRBJ2-1; TRBD2 aligns across 8 bases. Unmatched junction bases numbered 6, after V lost 2 bases and J lost 6 bases. Per the germline V gene, CDR1 is MNHNY and CDR2 is SVGAGI (reference sequence). This CDR3 has 15 amino acids. In nucleotides, the CDR3 is TGTGCCAGCAGTTACCCTACCGGGACTAGCAATGAGCAGTTCTTC. Translated: CASSYPTGTSNEQFF.

Many counts were recorded for this clonotype. V gene TRBV20-1 combines with J gene TRBJ2-7, with 12 bases lining up with TRBD2. The V gene end was trimmed by 5 bases and the J gene end by 9 bases; junction bases not matched to a gene: 8. This CDR3 contains 13 residues. The germline V gene has CDR1 DFQATT and CDR2 SNEGSKA (reference sequence). The CDR3 region has the DNA TGCAGTGCTCGTCTAGCGGGGGGGCTGGTGCAGTACTTC. Translating gives CSARLAGGLVQYF.

This clonotype showed up just a few times. This chain joins TRBV6-2 or TRBV6-3 and TRBJ1-1; D unclear. Germline V gene sequence: CDR1 MNHEY, CDR2 SVGEGT. Trimming took 4 bases from V and 3 from J, leaving 15 bases between them. The CDR3 has 15 amino acids. Here the CDR3 reads CASSSSRSGHTEAFF. Written as DNA, the CDR3 is TGTGCCAGCAGTTCGAGTCGTAGTGGGCACACTGAAGCTTTCTTT.

This clonotype came up many times. The chain couples TRBV15 to TRBJ1-2, with a tentative D call TRBD1 (6 bases). V was shortened by 0 bases and J by 0 bases, with 8 bases between the two germline ends. CDR3 size: 15 residues. Germline V CDR1 and CDR2: LNHNV, YYDKDF (reference sequence). This CDR3 reads CATSRDYRANYGYTF. CDR3 nucleotide sequence: TGTGCCACCAGCAGAGACTACAGGGCTAACTATGGCTACACCTTC.

This clonotype was detected a few times. V and J are TRBV28 and TRBJ2-5; 11 nucleotides align to TRBD1. Germline CDR1 and CDR2: MDHEN and SYDVKM. The junction had 3 bases not matched to a gene; V was cut back by 5 bases and J by 7 bases. CDR3 size: 13 residues. Here the CDR3 reads CASSQGQGATQYF. The CDR3 DNA is TGTGCCAGCAGTCAAGGACAGGGGGCGACCCAGTACTTC.

This clonotype has at least ten counts. V usage is TRBV7-2 and J usage is TRBJ1-5; D ambiguous. The CDR3 runs 14 residues. The germline CDR1 and CDR2 sequences are SGHTA and FQGNSA. The V end lost 4 bases, the J end lost 4 bases, and 11 bases lay between the germline ends. Written as DNA, the CDR3 is TGTGCCAGCAGCTCTCCTGACTGGAATCAGCCCCAGCATTTT. Protein sequence: CASSSPDWNQPQHF. Combining the CDR3 with reference TRBV7-2 and TRBJ1-5 gives the whole variable domain GAGVSQSPSNKVTEKGKDVELRCDPISGHTALYWYRQSLGQGLEFLIYFQGNSAPDKSGLPSDRFSAERTGGSVSTLTIQRTQQEDSAVYLCASSSPDWNQPQHFGDGTRLSIL.

This clonotype has a count of ten or more. The genes are TRBV24-1 and TRBJ2-1; no definite D call. From germline, CDR1 is KGHDR and CDR2 SFDVKD. CDR3 length: 18 residues. V lost 4 bases and J lost 7, with 25 bases in between. The CDR3 here is CATSERKRTGSGENEQFF. As DNA, the CDR3 is TGTGCCACCAGTGAACGAAAGAGAACCGGGTCTGGAGAGAATGAGCAGTTCTTC.

This chain connects TRBV14 to TRBJ1-2; D call uncertain. CDR3 length: 14 residues. Germline-derived CDR1 and CDR2 are SGHDN and FVKESK. Between the trimmed V and J ends, which lost 1 base and 5 bases, there was a span of 11 bases. In DNA, the CDR3 is TGTGCCAGCAGCCAAGGGGCCACACGGTATGGCTACACCTTC. It translates to CASSQGATRYGYTF.

This clonotype was recorded many times. The rearrangement joins TRBV18 to TRBJ2-7; 7 bases agree with TRBD1. This CDR3 has 14 amino acids. In germline, CDR1 is KGHSH, CDR2 LQKENI. Unmatched junction bases numbered 9, after V lost 6 bases and J lost 4 bases. The CDR3 region is CASSHGQEQYEQYV. CDR3 DNA: TGTGCCAGCTCTCACGGACAGGAGCAGTACGAGCAGTACGTC.

This clonotype was counted at least ten times. The DNA of the CDR3 is TGTGCCAGCAGACCCGACAGGGCCCGGGAGCTGTTTTTT. Its translation is CASRPDRARELFF. The V gene is TRBV7-9, the J gene TRBJ2-2; 7 bases are a match to TRBD1. The CDR3 contains 13 residues. Germline trimming cut 6 bases from V and 9 bases from J; bases unmatched to any gene: 7. Germline V gene lookup returns CDR1 SEHNR and CDR2 FQNEAQ (reference sequence). The whole variable domain, remainder taken from reference TRBV7-9 and TRBJ2-2, is DTGVSQNPRHKITKRGQNVTFRCDPISEHNRLYWYRQTLGQGPEFLTYFQNEAQLEKSRLLSDRFSAERPKGSFSTLEIQRTEQGDSAMYLCASRPDRARELFFGEGSRLTVL.

The J gene is TRBJ2-7, the V gene TRBV27, with D uncertain. Trimming left V 5 bases short and J 2 bases short, with 10 bases between. The CDR3 runs to 13 residues. Germline CDR1 reads MNHEY; CDR2 reads SMNVEV (reference sequence). CDR3 sequence reads: CASSGGRPYEQYV. The CDR3 region has the DNA TGTGCCAGCAGTGGCGGTAGACCCTACGAGCAGTACGTC.

The sample holds many counts of this clonotype. The V and J genes are TRBV7-9 and TRBJ2-2; D uncertain. Trimming stripped 0 bases from V and 6 bases from J, with 8 bases between. In germline, CDR1 is SEHNR, CDR2 FQNEAQ (reference sequence). The CDR3 has 14 residues. Here the CDR3 reads CASSLAPNSGELFF. The CDR3 DNA is TGTGCCAGCAGCTTAGCGCCGAATTCCGGGGAGCTGTTTTTT.

This clonotype has at least ten counts. CDR3 residues: CASMELAGSEQFF. CDR3 nucleotides: TGTGCCAGCATGGAGCTAGCGGGGAGTGAGCAGTTCTTC. The chain employs TRBV7-2 and TRBJ2-1; TRBD2 aligns across 9 bases. CDR1 and CDR2 (germline): SGHTA, FQGNSA. Unmatched junction bases numbered 7, after V lost 7 bases and J lost 9 bases. The CDR3 is 13 residues long.

This clonotype has ten or more counts. The rearrangement links TRBV29-1 to TRBJ2-5; tentative D call: TRBD2 (6 bases). The V gene's germline CDR1 is SQVTM and CDR2 ANQGSEA. V was trimmed by 3 bases and J by 5 bases, leaving 13 bases between them. This CDR3 is built from 13 residues. CDR3 bases: TGCAGCGTTGAGCGGGGAGGAGGGGAGACCCAGTACTTC. Its translation is CSVERGGGETQYF.

This clonotype was found many times. J is TRBJ2-5 and V is TRBV7-2; perhaps TRBD2 as D (6 bases). Germline V lookup: CDR1 SGHTA, CDR2 FQGNSA. The CDR3 totals 16 residues. With 1 base removed from V and 3 bases from J, the gap between germline ends came to 15 bases. The CDR3 protein is CASSLVGGRPEETQYF. The CDR3 DNA is TGTGCCAGCAGCTTAGTCGGAGGGAGGCCCGAAGAGACCCAGTACTTC.